The present T cell receptor beta chain was sequenced within a study of shared clonotypes between healthy human individuals. Negatively enriched CD4+ T cells were divided by CD45RA into naive and memory. The CDR3 is 13 amino acids. Per the germline V gene, CDR1 is WSHSY and CDR2 is SAAADI. Between the trimmed V and J ends, which lost 8 bases and 2 bases, there was a span of 13 bases. Assay used: immunoSEQ multiplex PCR; TCRdb lists only in-frame clones, some missing. The table has some 500,000 clones, about 96% seen once. Study-level points and caveats: Naive subsets tended to show greater estimated richness than memory subsets. The low donor count limited represented genetic and exposure-history diversity.

Worth noting for this clone: Its antigen is not known.

This receptor was identified in a woman aged 25 to 39 in good health. Sequenced input: naive CD4+ T cells sorted from blood. Subset: CD45RA+ positively selected. The chain joins TRBV10-2 to TRBJ2-7; D remains unclear. Written as DNA, the CDR3 is TGCGCCAGCTCCGAAGGACGGACCTACGAGCAGTACTTC. It yields the protein CASSEGRTYEQYF.